This record covers a single TCR beta chain. This entry comes from a study of Graves' ophthalmopathy and Graves' hyperthyroidism. As the template, RNA transcripts were used to amplify TCR beta CDR3 regions. An opening RT-PCR round employed HTBI primers and preceded a second-round multiplex PCR. TCRdb used MiXCR to reprocess the multiplex PCR reads, holding one entry per CDR3 protein. The repertoire holds 740,000 or so distinct CDR3 sequences, with 40% as singletons. Sequencing used peripheral blood. The TCR was taken from an adult man with Graves' ophthalmopathy.

The CDR3 nucleotides are TGTGCCAGCAGCCCTGCGGGAAGGGGAGGAATTAGCGGGAGAGAGACCCAGTACTTC. This translates into CASSPAGRGGISGRETQYF. The rearrangement links TRBV7-9 to TRBJ2-5; 9 bases agree with TRBD2. V gave up 5 bases and J gave up 4 bases; unmatched junction bases: 20. The germline V gene encodes CDR1 SEHNR and CDR2 FQNEAQ (reference sequence). CDR3 length: 19 amino acids.